One and the same sample provided the 15 T cell receptor beta chains below, sequenced in a study of shared clonotypes between healthy human individuals (dated by TCRdb to the early 2020s). Library method: the immunoSEQ multiplex PCR assay. Drawn from immuneACCESS, this table holds only the in-frame rearrangements with V and J called that TCRdb kept. Clones are partly lost; checked studies trace under half to an unresolved V gene and leave the rest unexplained. Here the sample has over 2 million clones; about 95% occur a single time. Roughly 1.1% of the sample lies in the top ten. CD8 naive samples were CD45RO-negative cells positively selected for CCR7, giving a CD45RA+CCR7+ population that excluded TemRA cells. Sample: naive CD8+ T cells sorted from blood. The cell subset or site label on this specimen signifies: CD45RA+CCR7+. These receptors came from a man aged 18 to 29 in good health.

The rearrangement links TRBV10-3 to TRBJ1-1, with D perhaps TRBD1 (5 bases). Germline V gene sequence: CDR1 ENHRY, CDR2 SYGVKD. CDR3 length: 14 amino acids. V dropped 3 bases and J dropped 3 bases, with 11 bases sitting between them. CDR3 region: CAISETDIYTEAFF. CDR3 DNA: TGTGCCATCAGTGAAACGGACATATACACTGAAGCTTTCTTT.

In this sample, this clone turned up once. The chain uses TRBV19 and TRBJ2-1; TRBD1 or TRBD2 may be the D gene (6 bases each). Between the trimmed V and J ends, which lost 1 base and 0 bases, there was a span of 16 bases. The CDR3 extends over 18 amino acids. Germline V gives CDR1 LNHDA, CDR2 SQIVND (reference sequence). CDR3: CASSIVWGALGSYNEQFF. CDR3 bases: TGTGCCAGTAGTATAGTCTGGGGGGCTCTAGGCTCCTACAATGAGCAGTTCTTC.

The rearrangement links TRBV29-1 to TRBJ2-5; TRBD1 agrees at 9 bases. The J call may be in error: the DNA end matches TRBJ2-7 better. Germline-derived CDR1 and CDR2 are SQVTM and ANQGSEA. CDR3 length: 13 residues. The CDR3: CSVIGGQGYEQYF. In DNA, the CDR3 is TGCAGCGTCATCGGGGGACAGGGTTACGAGCAGTACTTC.

The chain combines TRBV7-9 with TRBJ2-3, with D hard to call. The CDR3 sequence is 12 residues long. Germline V gene lookup returns CDR1 SEHNR and CDR2 FQNEAQ (reference sequence). V was trimmed by 4 bases and J by 6 bases, leaving 8 bases between them. CDR3 nucleotide sequence: TGTGCCAGCAGCTCGCCAGACGATACGCAGTATTTT. Translated, it gives CASSSPDDTQYF.

The chain links TRBV28 to TRBJ2-2; D is perhaps TRBD1 (7 bases). The germline CDR1 and CDR2 sequences are MDHEN and SYDVKM. Deletions cut 5 bases from V and 2 bases from J, with 15 bases between. The CDR3 loop spans 16 amino acids. CDR3 bases: TGTGCCAGCAGTGATGGGGGGACAGCTAACACCGGGGAGCTGTTTTTT. Translated, it gives CASSDGGTANTGELFF. Variable domain in full (rest from reference TRBV28 and TRBJ2-2): DVKVTQSSRYLVKRTGEKVFLECVQDMDHENMFWYRQDPGLGLRLIYFSYDVKMKEKGDIPEGYSVSREKKERFSLILESASTNQTSMYLCASSDGGTANTGELFFGEGSRLTVL.

This clone was recorded only once. The V and J genes are TRBV6-6 and TRBJ2-1, with D perhaps TRBD1 (5 bases). The CDR3 runs 15 residues. V lost 2 bases and J lost 10, with 18 bases in between. The germline CDR1 and CDR2 sequences are MNHNY and SVGAGI (reference sequence). This CDR3 is CASSYAGSVGGEQFF. The CDR3 nucleotides are TGTGCCAGCAGTTACGCAGGGTCGGTGGGTGGGGAGCAGTTCTTC.

This chain joins TRBV5-6 and TRBJ1-4; a weak D match, TRBD1 (5 bases). Germline V gives CDR1 SGHDT, CDR2 YYEEEE. The CDR3 covers 15 residues. Trimming took 0 bases from V and 0 from J, leaving 6 bases between them. The CDR3 DNA is TGTGCCAGCAGCTTGGAACAGGCAACTAATGAAAAACTGTTTTTT. As protein: CASSLEQATNEKLFF. The full variable domain, completed using reference TRBV5-6 and TRBJ1-4, is DAGVTQSPTHLIKTRGQQVTLRCSPKSGHDTVSWYQQALGQGPQFIFQYYEEEERQRGNFPDRFSGHQFPNYSSELNVNALLLGDSALYLCASSLEQATNEKLFFGSGTQLSVL.

The V and J genes are TRBV19 and TRBJ2-7; TRBD1 aligns across 7 bases. This CDR3 has 13 residues. Germline-derived CDR1 and CDR2 are LNHDA and SQIVND (reference sequence). After removal of 3 bases from V and 5 bases from J, the junction contained 4 bases not matched to a gene. The CDR3 spells CASSMTGSNEQYF. The CDR3 nucleotides are TGTGCCAGTAGTATGACAGGGTCCAACGAGCAGTACTTC.

In the case of this clone: Other DNA sequences in the sample encode the same CDR3. The rearrangement uses TRBV5-8 and TRBJ2-7, with D possibly being TRBD1 or TRBD2 (5 bases each). The CDR3 extends over 14 amino acids. Germline lookup yields CDR1 SGHTS and CDR2 YDEGEE. The ends were cut back, 0 bases at V and 2 bases at J, with 9 bases in the middle. The CDR3: CASSLGQGAYEQYF. The DNA of the CDR3 is TGTGCCAGCAGCTTGGGGCAGGGAGCCTACGAGCAGTACTTC.

With respect to this clone: Other DNA sequences of this sample code for an identical CDR3. This rearrangement joins TRBV13 to TRBJ2-5; D gene unclear. CDR1 and CDR2 from the germline V gene are PRHDT and FYEKMQ (reference sequence). Deletions cut 1 base from V and 5 bases from J, with 5 bases between. This CDR3 has 12 amino acids. CDR3: CASSLVGETQYF. CDR3 sequence (DNA): TGTGCCAGCAGCTTAGTCGGTGAGACCCAGTACTTC. Filled out from reference TRBV13 and TRBJ2-5, the complete variable domain reads AAGVIQSPRHLIKEKRETATLKCYPIPRHDTVYWYQQGPGQDPQFLISFYEKMQSDKGSIPDRFSAQQFSDYHSELNMSSLELGDSALYFCASSLVGETQYFGPGTRLLVL.

CDR3 protein: CASSKGGQRGQDTQYF. DNA of the CDR3: TGTGCCAGCAGCAAAGGCGGGCAGCGGGGTCAGGATACGCAGTATTTT. The chain carries TRBV21-1 and TRBJ2-3; the D segment call TRBD2 is taken from the table without a DNA check. TRBV21-1 is a recognized pseudogene. The CDR3 contains 16 residues.

For this clone: Distinct nucleotide sequences in the sample also encode this CDR3. The chain joins TRBV7-6 to TRBJ2-1, with a weak D call TRBD2 (6 bases). Germline V CDR1 and CDR2: SGHVS, FNYEAQ. The CDR3 spans 15 residues. Trimming removed 1 base from V and 4 bases from J, with 11 bases in between. The CDR3 spells CASSLGLAEYNEQFF. Here the CDR3 DNA reads TGTGCCAGCAGCTTAGGGTTAGCGGAATACAATGAGCAGTTCTTC.

Note on this clone: Sequence at one end of the junction differs from germline and may be a read error. Other DNA sequences in this specimen translate into the identical CDR3. The chain combines TRBV9 with TRBJ1-6; D remains ambiguous. The CDR3 spans 12 residues. Germline assignment: CDR1 SGDLS and CDR2 YYNGEE. As DNA, the CDR3 is TGTGCCAGTAGCGTAAGTTCCTCACCCCTCCACTTT. It codes for CASSVSSSPLHF.

This clone was detected once. The chain has TRBV27 and TRBJ1-6; D may be TRBD1 (5 bases). Trimming took 6 bases from V and 13 from J, leaving 13 bases between them. This CDR3 contains 12 residues. Germline V gene data show CDR1 as MNHEY and CDR2 as SMNVEV (reference sequence). CDR3 amino acids: CASRSGSGPLHF. CDR3 DNA: TGTGCCAGCAGATCAGGGTCAGGCCCCCTCCACTTT.

The rearrangement uses TRBV29-1 and TRBJ2-5; D unresolved. CDR1 and CDR2 (germline): SQVTM, ANQGSEA. This CDR3 is built from 13 residues. The V end was cut by 3 bases, the J end by 7 bases, with 15 bases between. Here the CDR3 DNA reads TGCAGCGTTGAGGCCGAACAGCCCGGGACCCAGTACTTC. It specifies CSVEAEQPGTQYF.